This T cell receptor (beta chain) was sequenced for a study of T cell responses to AZD1222 COVID-19 vaccine. Study observations and caveats: The number of AZD1222 recipients seropositive at baseline was only 6 or 7. Rises in breadth and depth of Spike-specific TCRs came after two AZD1222 doses. A mostly white British donor set with more females was recruited, and clonal diversity was possibly underestimated.

TCRdb's copy holds only in-frame clones and misses some; the assay was immunoSEQ multiplex PCR. The data show some 150,000 clones, around 92% seen once. The V end was cut by 6 bases, the J end by 8 bases, with 13 bases between. This CDR3 is built from 13 residues. The germline V gene encodes CDR1 SGHNT and CDR2 YENEEA. Details on this clone: As yet, its antigen is unknown.

Material: peripheral blood, obtained on day 0 of MenACWY control vaccination. The receptor was isolated from an adult in good health. This chain joins TRBV11-3 and TRBJ1-4; D is perhaps TRBD1 (6 bases). The CDR3 protein is CASSRQEWEKLFF. The CDR3 DNA is TGTGCCAGCAGTCGACAGGAATGGGAAAAACTGTTTTTT.